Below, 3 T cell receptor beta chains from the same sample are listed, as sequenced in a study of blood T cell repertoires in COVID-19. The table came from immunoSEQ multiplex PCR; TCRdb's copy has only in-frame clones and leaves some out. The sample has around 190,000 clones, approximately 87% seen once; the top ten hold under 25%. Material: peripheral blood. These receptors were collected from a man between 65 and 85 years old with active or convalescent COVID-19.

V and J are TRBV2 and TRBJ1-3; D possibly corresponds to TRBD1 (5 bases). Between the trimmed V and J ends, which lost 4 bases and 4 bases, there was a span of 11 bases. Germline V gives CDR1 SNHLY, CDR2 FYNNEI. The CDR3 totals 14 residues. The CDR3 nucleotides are TGTGCCAGCAGTGGACAGATTCTCGGAAACACCATATATTTT. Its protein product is CASSGQILGNTIYF.

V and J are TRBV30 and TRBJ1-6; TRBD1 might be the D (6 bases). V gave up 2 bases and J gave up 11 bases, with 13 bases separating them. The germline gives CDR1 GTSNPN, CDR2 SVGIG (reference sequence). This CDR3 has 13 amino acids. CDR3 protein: CAWSSGGRTPLHF. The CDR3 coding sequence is TGTGCCTGGAGTTCTGGGGGCCGGACACCCCTCCACTTT.

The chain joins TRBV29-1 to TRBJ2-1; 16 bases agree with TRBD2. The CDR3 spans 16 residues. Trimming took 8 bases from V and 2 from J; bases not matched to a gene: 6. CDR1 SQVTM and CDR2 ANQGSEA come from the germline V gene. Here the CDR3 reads CSSGTSGRVPYNEQFF. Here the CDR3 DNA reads TGCAGCTCCGGGACTAGCGGGAGGGTGCCCTACAATGAGCAGTTCTTC.